These T cell receptor beta chains were read from a single sample in a study of glioma-infiltrating T cells. TCRdb processed the multiplex PCR reads anew with MiXCR; each CDR3 protein has one entry. The sample has more than 95,000 distinct CDR3 sequences, about 30% seen once. The sample taken for sequencing was glioma tissue, nonneoplastic brain tissue, or PBMCs (not recorded which). These receptors were taken from a human donor with low-grade glioma or glioblastoma, undergoing nonglioma brain surgery, or in good health (not recorded which). Each CDR3 is given without its conserved first and last residue. Part of the rows lack a size; the others show once, few, many or a class for expanded clones.

NA | TRBV14 | ASSFAGWAADTQY
many | TRBV20-1 | SARVRSQY
many | TRBV20-1 | SAGRRADEQF
many | TRBV20-1 | SARDHGTASGNTIY
many | TRBV7-2 | ASSETDSATEQY
medium-sized | TRBV5-1 | ASSPGLAGGRQETQY
many | TRBV18 | ASSPTGGESPLH
NA | TRBV6-6 | ASSYSSAGGGTGELF
NA | TRBV7-8 | ASSITGGAIYGYT
many | TRBV28 | ASSASSYEQY
many | TRBV15 | ATSRDYVGHEQY
NA | TRBV30 | AWSFRGQETQY
few | TRBV6-1 | ASSSAVGFTDTQY
NA | TRBV7-6 | ASSLRDIQETQY
NA | TRBV4-1 | ASSQGSAPQHGEKLF
NA | TRBV28 | ASSFTGGDTGELF
many | TRBV4-3 | ASSQEFGSYEQY
NA | TRBV5-6 | ASRGFSDSLFGYT
many | TRBV4-2 | ASSQGGGHEQY
many | TRBV7-2 | ASSPYGGEPSYEQY
NA | TRBV12-3/TRBV12-4 | ASSLFGTVAYGYT
NA | TRBV19 | ASSITGAEAF
NA | TRBV11-2 | ASSPSQGTLVNEQF
many | TRBV7-7 | ASSRQGRETQY
few | TRBV19 | ASSMAFYSNQPQH
NA | TRBV5-6 | ASMVSRARSSNQPQH
many | TRBV6-1 | ASSGDSPLAF
NA | TRBV10-3 | DSRDSNILYGYT
many | TRBV6-2/TRBV6-3 | AGGQTQETQY
NA | TRBV2 | ARQTVYNSPLH
few | TRBV10-3 | AISGRTLGNTIY
many | TRBV24-1 | ATSDLNRGSSPLH
many | TRBV20-1 | SAPKGGPYEQY
few | TRBV7-8 | ASSLSLPSDYGYT
NA | TRBV29-1 | GVEGRPYGYT
many | TRBV20-1 | SARLSGSLGQPQH
many | TRBV29-1 | SVAGQSQF
once | TRBV4-1 | ASSQVDMAFTYEQY
many | TRBV4-3 | ASSQEYLGETQY
many | TRBV7-3 | ASSLQTGGNTEAF